This TCR beta chain emerged from a study of blood T cell repertoires in COVID-19. The CDR3 runs 14 residues. V lost 0 bases and J lost 6, with 10 bases in between. The germline V gene has CDR1 SGDLS and CDR2 YYNGEE. Sequenced by immunoSEQ multiplex PCR; TCRdb stores in-frame clones only, minus some. The repertoire holds around 180,000 clones, 84% seen once, with more than 5.5% in the top ten. Sequencing used peripheral blood. The source of this sequence is a human donor in a cohort sampled during active COVID-19. The V and J genes are TRBV9 and TRBJ2-1; D ambiguous. Here the CDR3 reads CASSVVGSFNEQFF. The DNA of the CDR3 is TGTGCCAGCAGCGTAGTCGGTAGCTTCAATGAGCAGTTCTTC.